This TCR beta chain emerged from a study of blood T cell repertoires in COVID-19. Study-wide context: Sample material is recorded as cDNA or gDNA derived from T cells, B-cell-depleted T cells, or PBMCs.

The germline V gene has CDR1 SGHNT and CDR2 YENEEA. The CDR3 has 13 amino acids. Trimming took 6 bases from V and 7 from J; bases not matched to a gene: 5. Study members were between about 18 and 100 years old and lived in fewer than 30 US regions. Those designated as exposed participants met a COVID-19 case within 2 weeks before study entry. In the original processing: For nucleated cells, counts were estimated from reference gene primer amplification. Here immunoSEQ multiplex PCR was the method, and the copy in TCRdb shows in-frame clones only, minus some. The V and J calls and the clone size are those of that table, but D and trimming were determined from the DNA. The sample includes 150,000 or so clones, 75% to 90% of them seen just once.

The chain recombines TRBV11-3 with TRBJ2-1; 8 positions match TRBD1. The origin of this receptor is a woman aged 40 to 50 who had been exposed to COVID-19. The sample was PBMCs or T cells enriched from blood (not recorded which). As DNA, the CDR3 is TGTGCCAGCAGTCGGGACAGGCAGAATGAGCAGTTCTTC. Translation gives CASSRDRQNEQFF.